The following is a T cell receptor (beta chain) sequence with its context. This clone's antigen is unknown. It has no much larger one-base neighbor in the sample; base qualities were not kept. TCRbeta CDR3 regions were amplified from genomic DNA using the immunoSEQ Assay, a bias-controlled multiplex PCR. The study's processing was this. Nucleated cell counts per sample were estimated from amplification of reference gene primers within the assay. Sequence reads were collapsed and filtered to measure the absolute abundance of every unique TCRbeta CDR3 rearrangement. For each sample, productive Simpson clonality was calculated as the square root of Simpson's diversity index over productive rearrangements. This is the immuneACCESS table as TCRdb keeps it, with only in-frame sequences that have V and J called. A part of the clones is gone; compared with another copy, unresolved V genes explain less than half, and the rest is unexplained. The V and J calls and clone size are taken from that table; D and trimming were inferred from the DNA. The sample includes some 490,000 clones, with 75% to 90% observed a single time. The leading ten clones occupy 7% to 10% of the sample.

This entry comes from a study of blood T cell repertoires in COVID-19 (TCRdb year 2020). Some background on the complete study: Samples covering the acute and convalescent phases of COVID-19 were provided by collaborators in the United States, Italy and Spain. The samples were drawn from two sources: the first 160 participants of the ongoing ImmuneRACE study, and 1,000 to 1,500 subjects contributed by 6 global collaborators. Where available, HLA class I and class II types were taken from metadata supplied by the sample provider and were not determined by assay-based typing. The prospective study material was composed of cDNA or gDNA derived from T cells, B-cell-depleted T cells, or PBMCs. The repertoires were made available in a free public database intended to serve as a resource for research on the immune response to SARS-CoV-2. Deeply sampled blood TCRbeta repertoires from subjects exposed to, actively infected with, or recovered from COVID-19 were included in the dataset. A de-identified subject ID, COVID-19 status, age in years and sex were almost always included in the sample metadata. The study at large found these results: The quantity of clinical and demographic metadata differed by source and by participant and was supplied without curation.

Including cysteine and phenylalanine, the CDR3 has 15 amino acids. Only the CDR3 portion is preserved as DNA: 45 bases, with reading frame beginning at the first base. V sheds 4 bases and J sheds 4 bases, leaving 16 bases between their ends. Sequences SGHNT (CDR1) and YENEEA (CDR2) are obtained from the germline V gene. Enrolling through a virtual design, the prospective study's participants ranged in age from roughly 18 to 100 years and lived across 20 to 25 United States geographic areas. To assign participants to cohorts, the prospective study relied on clinical history that participants themselves reported in a screening survey and a study questionnaire. Recovered participants in ImmuneRACE Cohort 3 were defined by two consecutive negative NP/OP PCR tests, clearance by a healthcare professional, or resolution of symptoms. In the prospective study, whole blood, serum and a nasopharyngeal or oropharyngeal swab were collected from each participant by mobile phlebotomists. Prospective study participants could optionally give additional blood draws and questionnaires over an approximately 2-month period. Before DNA extraction, blood samples from the prospective study were shipped at room temperature or frozen.

Material: PBMCs or T cells enriched from blood (not recorded which). The sequence is built from TRBV11-3 and TRBJ1-1, with TRBD1 tentatively as D gene (5 bases match). The clonotype was recovered from a woman aged 55-69 years who had recovered from COVID-19. The DNA sequence is as follows: TGTGCCAGCAGCTGGAGGGGCGGTGGAGGCACTGAAGCTTTCTTT. It translates as CASSWRGGGGTEAFF.